This is a list of T cell receptor beta chains from one sample in a study of blood T cell repertoires in COVID-19. Assay: immunoSEQ multiplex PCR; the TCRdb copy retains only in-frame clones and omits some. The sample comprises about 440,000 clones, approximately 90% of which are singletons, and 4% to 4.5% rests with the top ten. The material sequenced was peripheral blood. The receptor source for this set is a woman in her 30s with acute or convalescent COVID-19. The CDR3 runs from the conserved cysteine through the conserved F or W. A D gene is named only where the DNA matches it firmly. Clone size is stated in some rows and not others, as once, few, many or a class when expanded.

TRBV9,TRBJ2-3,NA,few,15,CASSVAGGGFDTQYF,TGTGCCAGCAGCGTAGCTGGCGGGGGCTTTGATACGCAGTATTTT
TRBV7-3,TRBJ2-5,NA,NA,15,CASSPSQGRKETQYF,TGTGCCAGCAGCCCCAGTCAGGGGCGCAAAGAGACCCAGTACTTC
TRBV6-6,TRBJ2-7,TRBD1,NA,14,CASRGTGTSYEQYF,TGTGCCAGCAGAGGGACAGGGACCTCCTACGAGCAGTACTTC
TRBV12-5,TRBJ1-1,TRBD1,NA,16,CASGSGTGGVQTEAFF,TGTGCTAGTGGTTCCGGGACAGGGGGCGTTCAAACTGAAGCTTTCTTT
TRBV19,TRBJ2-2,TRBD1,NA,16,CASSIPGQGAGGELFF,TGTGCCAGTAGTATTCCCGGACAGGGGGCTGGCGGGGAGCTGTTTTTT
TRBV4-1,TRBJ1-1,TRBD1,NA,16,CASSQRWDREGTEAFF,TGCGCCAGCAGCCAACGTTGGGACAGGGAAGGGACTGAAGCTTTCTTT
TRBV7-9,TRBJ2-1,NA,NA,13,CASSLARGGEQFF,TGTGCCAGCAGCTTAGCGCGAGGTGGTGAGCAGTTCTTC
TRBV11-2,TRBJ1-1,TRBD1,NA,12,CASSPWTGKAFF,TGTGCCAGCAGCCCTTGGACAGGGAAAGCTTTCTTT
TRBV6-6,TRBJ2-7,TRBD1,NA,20,CASSLKNWDRDDTGSYEQYF,TGTGCCAGCAGCCTAAAGAATTGGGACAGGGACGATACGGGATCCTACGAGCAGTACTTC
TRBV5-1,TRBJ2-5,NA,few,13,CASSLEGAETQYF,TGCGCCAGCAGCTTGGAGGGAGCCGAGACCCAGTACTTC
TRBV30,TRBJ1-6,NA,NA,16,CAWSAHRTAYNSPLHF,TGTGCCTGGAGTGCCCACAGGACAGCCTATAATTCACCCCTCCACTTT
TRBV9,TRBJ1-3,NA,NA,15,CASSPRRGSGNTIYF,TGTGCCAGCAGCCCACGTCGGGGATCTGGAAACACCATATATTTT
TRBV30,TRBJ1-1,NA,NA,13,CAWSETENTEAFF,TGTGCCTGGAGCGAGACAGAGAACACTGAAGCTTTCTTT
TRBV28,TRBJ1-3,NA,NA,15,CASSLRQTPGNTIYF,TGTGCCAGCAGTTTAAGGCAGACACCTGGAAACACCATATATTTT
TRBV5-4,TRBJ2-1,TRBD1,NA,16,CASSYAGTGGTYEQFF,TGTGCCAGCAGCTATGCCGGGACAGGCGGTACATATGAGCAGTTCTTC
TRBV4-1,TRBJ2-7,NA,NA,13,CASSQGGSYEQYF,TGCGCCAGCAGCCAGGGGGGATCCTACGAGCAGTACTTC
TRBV3-1/TRBV3-2,TRBJ2-5,TRBD2,few,16,CASSLTSGGYQETQYF,TGTGCCAGCAGCCTGACCAGCGGGGGGTACCAAGAGACCCAGTACTTC
TRBV4-1,TRBJ2-7,NA,NA,13,CASSQGSRYEQYF,TGCGCCAGCAGCCAAGGGAGTCGTTACGAGCAGTACTTC
TRBV5-4,TRBJ2-2,TRBD2,NA,17,CASSKQSRTSAGGELFF,TGTGCCAGCAGCAAACAGTCCCGGACTAGCGCCGGCGGGGAGCTGTTTTTT
TRBV7-8,TRBJ1-1,TRBD1,NA,14,CASSLQGGRTEAFF,TGTGCCAGCAGCTTACAGGGGGGAAGGACTGAAGCTTTCTTT
TRBV5-1,TRBJ2-5,TRBD1,NA,15,CASSSEGAMGKTQYF,TGCGCCAGCAGCTCTGAGGGGGCGATGGGTAAGACCCAGTACTTC
TRBV5-5,TRBJ1-2,TRBD1,NA,15,CASSLGQRTGYGYTF,TGTGCCAGCAGCCTGGGACAGCGAACGGGCTATGGCTACACCTTC
TRBV7-3,TRBJ2-3,NA,NA,15,CASSPTGFSTDTQYF,TGTGCCAGCAGTCCTACAGGGTTCTCGACAGATACGCAGTATTTT
TRBV5-1,TRBJ2-2,NA,NA,14,CASRGDWNTGELFF,TGCGCCAGCAGAGGGGACTGGAACACCGGGGAGCTGTTTTTT
TRBV20-1,TRBJ2-7,TRBD1,NA,14,CSASRGQGSHEQYF,TGCAGTGCTAGTAGGGGACAGGGGTCACACGAGCAGTACTTC
TRBV3-1/TRBV3-2,TRBJ2-7,TRBD1,NA,15,CASSSGQGFPYEQYF,TGTGCCAGCAGCTCGGGACAGGGGTTCCCCTACGAGCAGTACTTC
TRBV2,TRBJ2-5,TRBD2,NA,17,CASSDGLAGGVQETQYF,TGTGCCAGCAGTGATGGACTAGCGGGGGGCGTACAAGAGACCCAGTACTTC
TRBV7-3,TRBJ2-3,NA,NA,16,CASSLNRAGSTDTQYF,TGTGCCAGCAGCTTAAATCGAGCGGGCAGCACAGATACGCAGTATTTT
TRBV5-1,TRBJ2-3,TRBD1,NA,15,CASSSAGTGSDTQYF,TGCGCCAGCAGCTCCGCCGGGACAGGGTCAGATACGCAGTATTTT
TRBV7-2,TRBJ1-2,TRBD1,NA,15,CASSSWARGPDVLTF,TGTGCCAGCAGCTCGTGGGCCAGGGGGCCGGACGTGCTCACCTTC
TRBV23-1,TRBJ1-3,NA,NA,16,CASSQNWYRSGNTIYF,TGCGCCAGCAGTCAAAACTGGTACCGCTCTGGAAACACCATATATTTT
TRBV6-6,TRBJ1-1,NA,once,12,CASTFGHRGAFF,TGTGCCAGCACCTTCGGACACAGAGGCGCTTTCTTT
TRBV7-9,TRBJ2-6,TRBD1,NA,18,CASSLAYQGASGANVLTF,TGTGCCAGCAGCTTAGCTTACCAGGGGGCTTCTGGGGCCAACGTCCTGACTTTC
TRBV4-2,TRBJ1-2,NA,NA,12,CASSQEAYGYTF,TGTGCCAGCAGCCAAGAGGCCTATGGCTACACCTTC
TRBV2,TRBJ2-5,TRBD2,many,14,CASSAGLAGETQYF,TGTGCCAGCAGTGCGGGACTAGCGGGAGAGACCCAGTACTTC
TRBV11-2,TRBJ2-1,NA,NA,16,CASSLDSPGTYNEQFF,TGTGCCAGCAGCCTCGACAGTCCAGGGACCTACAATGAGCAGTTCTTC
TRBV13,TRBJ1-1,NA,NA,12,CASSLDEAEAFF,TGTGCCAGCAGCTTAGACGAGGCTGAAGCTTTCTTT
TRBV6-4,TRBJ1-5,NA,few,13,CASSLGGDQPQHF,TGTGCCAGCAGTCTGGGGGGGGATCAGCCCCAGCATTTT
TRBV29-1,TRBJ2-3,TRBD1,NA,10,CSVEVGNRGF,TGCAGCGTTGAAGTGGGGAACAGGGGTTTT
TRBV7-6,TRBJ2-7,TRBD2,NA,18,CASSLAKNGRGGRNEQYF,TGTGCCAGCAGCTTAGCAAAAAATGGGCGGGGGGGCCGGAACGAGCAGTACTTC
TRBV19,TRBJ1-3,NA,NA,16,CASRPTGTTAGNTIYF,TGTGCCAGTAGACCTACAGGGACCACCGCTGGAAACACCATATATTTT
TRBV6-5,TRBJ1-2,NA,NA,14,CASSFQQERPGYTF,TGTGCCAGCAGTTTTCAACAGGAACGTCCCGGCTACACCTTC
TRBV5-8,TRBJ1-1,NA,NA,14,CASSPRGSWGLAFF,TGTGCCAGCAGCCCCCGGGGGTCCTGGGGATTAGCTTTCTTT
TRBV9,TRBJ2-6,NA,NA,17,CASNNGGPLSGANVLTF,TGTGCCAGCAATAACGGGGGACCCCTCTCTGGGGCCAACGTCCTGACTTTC
TRBV24-1,TRBJ2-7,NA,NA,15,CATSDWKGGGYEQYF,TGTGCCACCAGTGATTGGAAGGGGGGGGGTTACGAGCAGTACTTC
TRBV7-2,TRBJ1-4,NA,once,14,CASGSPATNEKLFF,TGTGCCAGCGGTTCACCGGCAACTAATGAAAAACTGTTTTTT
TRBV30,TRBJ2-1,TRBD1,NA,14,CAWSARTGYNEQFF,TGTGCCTGGAGTGCCCGGACAGGTTACAATGAGCAGTTCTTC
TRBV21-1,TRBJ2-6,NA,NA,17,CASSKGEGAAGANVLTF,TGTGCCAGCAGCAAAGGAGAGGGGGCTGCCGGGGCCAACGTCCTGACTTTC
TRBV5-8,TRBJ2-2,TRBD2,NA,15,CASSRKAGGTGELFF,TGTGCCAGCAGCAGGAAAGCGGGAGGGACCGGGGAGCTGTTTTTT
TRBV11-2,TRBJ1-2,NA,NA,15,CASSLESQLNYGYTF,TGTGCCAGCAGCTTAGAGTCACAGTTGAACTATGGCTACACCTTC
TRBV19,TRBJ2-3,TRBD2,NA,15,CASSLAGGGTDTQYF,TGTGCCAGTAGTTTAGCGGGGGGCGGGACAGATACGCAGTATTTT
TRBV5-4,TRBJ2-2,TRBD2,NA,15,CASSTTSGGSGELFF,TGTGCCAGCAGCACGACTAGCGGGGGGTCGGGGGAGCTGTTTTTT
TRBV27,TRBJ2-2,TRBD2,NA,16,CASSTTSGGALRELFF,TGTGCCAGCAGTACGACTAGCGGGGGGGCCCTTCGGGAGCTGTTTTTT
TRBV10-3,TRBJ1-5,TRBD1,NA,13,CAISGGQGQPQHF,TGTGCCATCAGTGGGGGACAGGGGCAGCCCCAGCATTTT
TRBV6-5,TRBJ2-7,NA,NA,12,CASRAFAYEQYF,TGTGCCAGCAGGGCATTTGCCTACGAGCAGTACTTC
TRBV9,TRBJ2-1,TRBD1,NA,15,CASSVSTGNTNEQFF,TGTGCCAGCAGCGTTTCGACAGGGAATACGAATGAGCAGTTCTTC
TRBV2,TRBJ1-4,TRBD1,NA,13,CASKDRNNEKLFF,TGTGCCAGCAAGGACAGGAATAATGAAAAACTGTTTTTT
TRBV7-8,TRBJ2-7,TRBD2,NA,14,CASSLRSGGDEQYF,TGTGCCAGCAGCTTACGTAGCGGGGGCGACGAGCAGTACTTC
TRBV30,TRBJ1-6,TRBD1,NA,16,CAWTITGGQGNSPLHF,TGTGCCTGGACCATCACGGGGGGACAGGGGAATTCACCCCTCCACTTT